The 9 T cell receptor beta chains below all came from one sample that was sequenced in a study of blood T cell repertoires in COVID-19. Method: immunoSEQ multiplex PCR; TCRdb's copy keeps in-frame clones and lacks some. The table has roughly 200,000 clones, 70% to 90% seen once; the top ten hold more than 3.5%. The specimen sequenced was PBMCs or T cells enriched from blood (not recorded which). The receptors were gathered from a woman between 35 and 50 years old with acute COVID-19.

V gene TRBV4-1 combines with J gene TRBJ1-2; tentative D call: TRBD1 (6 bases). V was clipped by 2 bases and J by 7 bases, with 14 bases between them. Germline V gives CDR1 MGHRA, CDR2 YSYEKL. This CDR3 has 14 amino acids. The DNA of the CDR3 is TGCGCCAGCAGCCAATCGTGGACAGCAGCTGGCTACACCTTC. Protein: CASSQSWTAAGYTF.

This chain links TRBV2 with TRBJ1-1; D is perhaps TRBD1 (5 bases). Trimming removed 8 bases from V and 1 base from J, with 17 bases in between. In germline, CDR1 is SNHLY, CDR2 FYNNEI. The CDR3 loop spans 15 amino acids. CDR3 amino acids: CASDRDSQRNTEAFF. The CDR3, as DNA: TGTGCCAGCGATCGGGACTCCCAAAGGAACACTGAAGCTTTCTTT.

This clone is a singleton in its sample. This chain links TRBV28 with TRBJ2-7; possible D gene TRBD1, 6 bases. The germline V gene has CDR1 MDHEN and CDR2 SYDVKM. This CDR3 is built from 16 residues. V was pared by 4 bases and J by 3 bases, with 19 bases between. CDR3 residues: CASSSPLPGTHYEQYF. DNA for the CDR3: TGTGCCAGCAGTTCTCCTTTACCCGGGACACACTACGAGCAGTACTTC.

This clone came up a few times. J is TRBJ2-5 and V is TRBV6-1, with a weak D call TRBD2 (5 bases). V was trimmed by 7 bases and J by 0 bases, leaving 9 bases between them. The CDR3 has 13 residues. Germline V CDR1 and CDR2: MNHNS, SASEGT. CDR3 sequence (DNA): TGTGCCAGCAATGGCGGGTACCAAGAGACCCAGTACTTC. This codes for CASNGGYQETQYF.

The rearrangement joins TRBV10-3 to TRBJ1-2; 7 bases align to TRBD1. The CDR3 covers 13 residues. Germline loops: CDR1 ENHRY, CDR2 SYGVKD. Germline trimming cut 6 bases from V and 6 bases from J; bases unmatched to any gene: 7. CDR3 in amino acids: CAISTGTEDGYTF. In DNA form, the CDR3 reads TGTGCCATCAGCACCGGGACAGAGGATGGCTACACCTTC.

This clone is a singleton in its sample. The chain uses TRBV18 and TRBJ1-6; no clear D. Trimming took off 10 bases at V and 10 bases at J, with 17 bases between the two ends. Germline V CDR1 and CDR2: KGHSH, LQKENI. The length of the CDR3 is 13 residues. The CDR3 nucleotides read TGTGCCACCTGCTGGAGTTCCCGATCACCCCTCCACTTT. Translated: CATCWSSRSPLHF.

The rearrangement uses TRBV9 and TRBJ2-1; TRBD1 agrees at 11 bases. Germline V gives CDR1 SGDLS, CDR2 YYNGEE. With V trimmed by 8 bases and J by 7 bases, 5 bases remained unmatched. The CDR3 contains 13 residues. The CDR3, as DNA: TGTGCCAGTCAAGGACAGGGGGCGAATGAGCAGTTCTTC. This codes for CASQGQGANEQFF.

The chain has TRBV3-1 (or the pseudogene TRBV3-2) and TRBJ1-4; D gene ambiguous. CDR1 LGHDT and CDR2 YNNKEL come from the germline V gene (reference sequence). Trimming stripped 5 bases from V and 10 bases from J, with 23 bases between. The CDR3 totals 16 residues. The CDR3 protein is CASSYTIRRTAVKLFF. DNA for the CDR3: TGTGCCAGCAGCTACACAATTCGGCGTACGGCGGTAAAACTGTTTTTT.

This clone has just one count. The gene calls are TRBV5-1 and TRBJ1-1; possibly TRBD1 for D (5 bases). Germline assignment: CDR1 SGHRS and CDR2 YFSETQ. The CDR3 runs 12 residues. V lost 4 bases and J 8 bases, leaving 12 bases between the germline ends. The CDR3 is CASSHDRTEAFF. In DNA form, the CDR3 reads TGCGCCAGCAGCCACGACAGAACCGAAGCTTTCTTT.